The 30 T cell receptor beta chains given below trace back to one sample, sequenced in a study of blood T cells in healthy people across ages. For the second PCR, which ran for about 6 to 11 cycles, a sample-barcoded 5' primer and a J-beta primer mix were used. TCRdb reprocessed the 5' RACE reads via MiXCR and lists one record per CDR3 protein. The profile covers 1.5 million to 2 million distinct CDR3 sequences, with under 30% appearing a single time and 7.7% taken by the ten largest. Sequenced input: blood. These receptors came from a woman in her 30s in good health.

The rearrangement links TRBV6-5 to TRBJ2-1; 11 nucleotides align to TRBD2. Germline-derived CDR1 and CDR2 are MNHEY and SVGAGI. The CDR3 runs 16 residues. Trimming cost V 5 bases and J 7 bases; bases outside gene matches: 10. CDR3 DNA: TGTGCCAGCAGTCCGCCAACTAGCGGGAGTGTGAATGAGCAGTTCTTC. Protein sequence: CASSPPTSGSVNEQFF.

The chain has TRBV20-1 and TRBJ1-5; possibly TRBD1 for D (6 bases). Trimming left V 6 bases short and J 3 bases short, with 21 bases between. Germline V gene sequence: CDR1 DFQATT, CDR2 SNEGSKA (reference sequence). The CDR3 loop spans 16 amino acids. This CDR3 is CSATRAGAGDNQPQHF. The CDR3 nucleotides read TGCAGTGCCACGCGAGCCGGGGCAGGGGACAATCAGCCCCAGCATTTT.

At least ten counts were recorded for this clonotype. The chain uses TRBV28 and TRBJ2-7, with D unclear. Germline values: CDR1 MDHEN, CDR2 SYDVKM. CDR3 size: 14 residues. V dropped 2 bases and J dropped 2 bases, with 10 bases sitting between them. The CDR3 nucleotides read TGTGCCAGCAGTTTACCGAACAGACCCTACGAGCAGTACTTC. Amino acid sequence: CASSLPNRPYEQYF. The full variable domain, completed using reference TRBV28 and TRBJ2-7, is DVKVTQSSRYLVKRTGEKVFLECVQDMDHENMFWYRQDPGLGLRLIYFSYDVKMKEKGDIPEGYSVSREKKERFSLILESASTNQTSMYLCASSLPNRPYEQYFGPGTRLTVT.

The CDR3 nucleotides are TGTGCCAGCAGCCCCCAAGTGGGGGGGGCCTACGAGCAGTACTTC. Translated, it gives CASSPQVGGAYEQYF. The chain couples TRBV3-1 to TRBJ2-7; TRBD2 matches at 7 bases. The CDR3 covers 15 residues. The V and J ends lost 4 bases and 2 bases, in that order; junction bases with no gene match: 8. Germline CDR1 is LGHDT and CDR2 is YNNKEL (reference sequence).

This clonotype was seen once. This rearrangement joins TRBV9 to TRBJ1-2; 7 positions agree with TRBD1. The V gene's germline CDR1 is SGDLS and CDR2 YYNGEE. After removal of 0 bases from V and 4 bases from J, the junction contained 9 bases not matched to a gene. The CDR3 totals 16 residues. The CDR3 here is CASSVEFTGQFYGYTF. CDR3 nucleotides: TGTGCCAGCAGCGTAGAGTTCACGGGACAGTTCTATGGCTACACCTTC.

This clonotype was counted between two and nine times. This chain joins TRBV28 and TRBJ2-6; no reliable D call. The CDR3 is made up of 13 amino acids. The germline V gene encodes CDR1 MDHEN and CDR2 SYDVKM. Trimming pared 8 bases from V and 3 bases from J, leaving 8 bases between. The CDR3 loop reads CASQPGGANVLTF. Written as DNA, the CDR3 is TGTGCCAGCCAACCAGGTGGGGCCAACGTCCTGACTTTC.

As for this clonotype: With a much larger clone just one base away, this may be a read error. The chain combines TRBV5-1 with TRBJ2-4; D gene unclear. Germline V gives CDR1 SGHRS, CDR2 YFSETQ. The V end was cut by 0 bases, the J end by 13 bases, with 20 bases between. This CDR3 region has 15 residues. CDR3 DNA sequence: TGCGCCAGCAGCTTGGCCCCTCCTAGAAACGATGAGCAGTACTTC. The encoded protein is CASSLAPPRNDEQYF.

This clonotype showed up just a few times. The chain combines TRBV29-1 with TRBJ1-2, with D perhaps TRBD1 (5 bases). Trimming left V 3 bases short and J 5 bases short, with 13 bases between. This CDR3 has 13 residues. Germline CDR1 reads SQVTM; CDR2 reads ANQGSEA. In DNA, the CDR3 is TGCAGCGTTGAGGGGCAGGTGGGGTATGGCTACACCTTC. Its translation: CSVEGQVGYGYTF.

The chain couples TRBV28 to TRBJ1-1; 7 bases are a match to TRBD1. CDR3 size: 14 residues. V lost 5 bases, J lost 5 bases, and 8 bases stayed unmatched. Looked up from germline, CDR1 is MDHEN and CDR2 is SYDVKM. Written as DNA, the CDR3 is TGTGCCAGCAGTCTTCAGACAGGGTATACTGAAGCTTTCTTT. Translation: CASSLQTGYTEAFF.

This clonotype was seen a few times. CDR3 amino acids: CASSPQSRAREQFF. DNA of the CDR3: TGTGCCAGCAGCCCCCAAAGCCGGGCGCGTGAGCAGTTCTTC. This chain joins TRBV7-2 and TRBJ2-1; D remains unclear. The V end was cut by 5 bases, the J end by 9 bases, with 17 bases between. The CDR3 extends over 14 amino acids. Germline-derived CDR1 and CDR2 are SGHTA and FQGNSA. Filled out from reference TRBV7-2 and TRBJ2-1, the complete variable domain reads GAGVSQSPSNKVTEKGKDVELRCDPISGHTALYWYRQSLGQGLEFLIYFQGNSAPDKSGLPSDRFSAERTGGSVSTLTIQRTQQEDSAVYLCASSPQSRAREQFFGPGTRLTVL.

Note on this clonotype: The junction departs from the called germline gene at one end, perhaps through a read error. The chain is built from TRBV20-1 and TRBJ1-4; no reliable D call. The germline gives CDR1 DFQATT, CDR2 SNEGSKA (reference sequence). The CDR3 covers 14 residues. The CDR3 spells CSARGRTSNEKPFF. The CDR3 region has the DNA TGCAGTGCTAGAGGGCGGACCTCTAATGAAAAACCGTTTTTT.

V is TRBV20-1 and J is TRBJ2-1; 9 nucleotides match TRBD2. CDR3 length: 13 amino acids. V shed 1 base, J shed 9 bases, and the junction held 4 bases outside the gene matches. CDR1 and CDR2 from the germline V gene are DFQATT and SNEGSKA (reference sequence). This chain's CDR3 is CSARAAAGGEQFF. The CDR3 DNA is TGCAGTGCTAGAGCGGCAGCGGGAGGTGAGCAGTTCTTC.

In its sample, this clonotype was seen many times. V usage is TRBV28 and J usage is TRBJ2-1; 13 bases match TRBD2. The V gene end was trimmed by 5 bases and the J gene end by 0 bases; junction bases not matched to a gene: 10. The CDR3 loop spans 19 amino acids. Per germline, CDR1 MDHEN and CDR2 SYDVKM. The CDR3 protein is CASSIPGTSGDSSYNEQFF. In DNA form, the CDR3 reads TGTGCCAGCAGTATACCCGGGACTAGCGGGGATAGCTCCTACAATGAGCAGTTCTTC. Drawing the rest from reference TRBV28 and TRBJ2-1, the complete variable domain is DVKVTQSSRYLVKRTGEKVFLECVQDMDHENMFWYRQDPGLGLRLIYFSYDVKMKEKGDIPEGYSVSREKKERFSLILESASTNQTSMYLCASSIPGTSGDSSYNEQFFGPGTRLTVL.

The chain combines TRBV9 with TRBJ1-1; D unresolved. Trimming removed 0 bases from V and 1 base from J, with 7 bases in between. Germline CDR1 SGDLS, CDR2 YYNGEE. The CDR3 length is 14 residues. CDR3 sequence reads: CASSVGATNTEAFF. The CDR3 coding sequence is TGTGCCAGCAGCGTAGGGGCGACGAACACTGAAGCTTTCTTT.

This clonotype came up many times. The chain's CDR3 is CSARGTLGRNPYEQYF. The CDR3 region has the DNA TGCAGTGCTAGAGGGACTTTGGGCCGTAACCCCTACGAGCAGTACTTC. This chain connects TRBV20-1 to TRBJ2-7, with D possibly being TRBD2 (5 bases). V lost 1 base and J 2 bases, leaving 18 bases between the germline ends. Per the germline V gene, CDR1 is DFQATT and CDR2 is SNEGSKA (reference sequence). The CDR3 contains 16 residues.

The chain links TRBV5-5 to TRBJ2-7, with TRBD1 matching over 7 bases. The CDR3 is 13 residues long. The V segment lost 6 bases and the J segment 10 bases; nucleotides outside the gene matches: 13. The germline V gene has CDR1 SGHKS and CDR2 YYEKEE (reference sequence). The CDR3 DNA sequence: TGTGCCAGCACTCGAGGAGACAGGGTTTTCCAGTACTTC. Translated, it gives CASTRGDRVFQYF.

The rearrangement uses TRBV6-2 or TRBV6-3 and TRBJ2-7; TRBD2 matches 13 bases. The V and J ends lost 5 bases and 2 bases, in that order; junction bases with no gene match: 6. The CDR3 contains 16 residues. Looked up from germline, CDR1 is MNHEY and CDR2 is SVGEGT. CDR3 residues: CASSNRLAGGAYEQYF. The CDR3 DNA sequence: TGTGCCAGCAGTAACAGACTAGCGGGAGGCGCCTACGAGCAGTACTTC.

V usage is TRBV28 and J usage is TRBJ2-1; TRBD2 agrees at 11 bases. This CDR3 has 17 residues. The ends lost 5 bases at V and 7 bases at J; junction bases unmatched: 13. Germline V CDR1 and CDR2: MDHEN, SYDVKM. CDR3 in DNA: TGTGCCAGCAGTGGCCCGGGACTAGCGGACGCTCGTAATGAGCAGTTCTTC. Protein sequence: CASSGPGLADARNEQFF.

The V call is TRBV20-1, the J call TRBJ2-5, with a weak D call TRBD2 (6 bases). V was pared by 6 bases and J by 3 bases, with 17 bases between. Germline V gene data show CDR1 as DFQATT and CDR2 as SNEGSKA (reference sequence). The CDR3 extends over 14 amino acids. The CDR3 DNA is TGCAGTGCCAACGGAGGGCCGAGGGAAGAGACCCAGTACTTC. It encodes CSANGGPREETQYF.

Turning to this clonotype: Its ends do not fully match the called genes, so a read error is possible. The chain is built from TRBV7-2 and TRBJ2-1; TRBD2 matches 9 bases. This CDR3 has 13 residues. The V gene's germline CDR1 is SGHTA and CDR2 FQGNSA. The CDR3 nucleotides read TGTGCCGGCAGCCCTAGCGGGGTTGGAGAGCAGTTCTTC. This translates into CAGSPSGVGEQFF.

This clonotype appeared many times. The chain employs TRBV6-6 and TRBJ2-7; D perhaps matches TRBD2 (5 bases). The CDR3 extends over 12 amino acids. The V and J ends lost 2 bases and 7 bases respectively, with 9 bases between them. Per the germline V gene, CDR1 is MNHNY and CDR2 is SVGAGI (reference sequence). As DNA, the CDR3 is TGTGCCAGCAGTTACGGGAGAGGGGAGCAGTACTTC. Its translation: CASSYGRGEQYF.

CDR3 loop: CASSQVQAGGLNIQYF. The CDR3 region has the DNA TGTGCCAGCAGCCAAGTCCAAGCGGGGGGGTTAAACATTCAGTACTTC. The chain has TRBV4-2 and TRBJ2-4; 10 bases align to TRBD2. The CDR3 has 16 residues. The trim removed 1 base at V and 6 bases at J, leaving 6 bases unmatched. Germline V gene data show CDR1 as LGHNA and CDR2 as YNFKEQ.

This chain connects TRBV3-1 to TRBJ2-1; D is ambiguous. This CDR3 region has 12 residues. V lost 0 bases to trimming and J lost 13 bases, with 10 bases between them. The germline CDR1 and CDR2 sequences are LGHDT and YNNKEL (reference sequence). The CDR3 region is CASSQDSETQFF. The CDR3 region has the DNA TGTGCCAGCAGCCAAGATTCGGAGACCCAGTTCTTC.

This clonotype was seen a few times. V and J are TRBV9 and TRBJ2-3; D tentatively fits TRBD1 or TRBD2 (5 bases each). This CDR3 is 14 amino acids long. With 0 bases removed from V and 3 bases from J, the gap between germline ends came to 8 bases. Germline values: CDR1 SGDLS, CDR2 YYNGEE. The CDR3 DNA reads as TGTGCCAGCAGCGTAGAAGGGGAGACAGATACGCAGTATTTT. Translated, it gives CASSVEGETDTQYF.

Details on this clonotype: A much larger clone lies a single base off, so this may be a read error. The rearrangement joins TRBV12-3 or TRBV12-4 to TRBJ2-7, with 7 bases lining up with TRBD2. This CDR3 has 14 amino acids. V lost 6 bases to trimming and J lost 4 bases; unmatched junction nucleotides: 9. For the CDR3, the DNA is TGTGCCAGCAGGTCAGCGGGGAACCCATACGAGCAGTACTTC. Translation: CASRSAGNPYEQYF.

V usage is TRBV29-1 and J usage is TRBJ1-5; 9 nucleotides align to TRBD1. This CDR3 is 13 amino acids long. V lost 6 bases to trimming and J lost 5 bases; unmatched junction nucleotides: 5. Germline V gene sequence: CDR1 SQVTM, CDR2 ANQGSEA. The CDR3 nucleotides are TGCAGCGTCCGCGACAGGGGGGATCAGCCCCAGCATTTT. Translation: CSVRDRGDQPQHF.

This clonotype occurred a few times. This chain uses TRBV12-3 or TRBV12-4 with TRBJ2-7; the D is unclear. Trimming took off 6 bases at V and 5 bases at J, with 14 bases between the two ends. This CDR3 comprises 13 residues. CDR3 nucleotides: TGTGCCAGCAGAAGTACGGGTTTAGACGAGCAGTACTTC. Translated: CASRSTGLDEQYF.

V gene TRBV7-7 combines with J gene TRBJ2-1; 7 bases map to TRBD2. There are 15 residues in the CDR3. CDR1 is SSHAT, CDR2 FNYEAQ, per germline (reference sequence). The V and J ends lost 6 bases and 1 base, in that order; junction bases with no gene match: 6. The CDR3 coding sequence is TGTGCCAGCAGTAAAATAGCGGGTTCCTACAATGAGCAGTTCTTC. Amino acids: CASSKIAGSYNEQFF.

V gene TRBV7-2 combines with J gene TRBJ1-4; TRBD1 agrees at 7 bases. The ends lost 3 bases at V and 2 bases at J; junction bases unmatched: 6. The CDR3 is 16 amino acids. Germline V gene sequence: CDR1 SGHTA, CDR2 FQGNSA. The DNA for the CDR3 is TGTGCCAGCAGCTTCCGACAGGGTATCACTAATGAAAAACTGTTTTTT. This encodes CASSFRQGITNEKLFF.

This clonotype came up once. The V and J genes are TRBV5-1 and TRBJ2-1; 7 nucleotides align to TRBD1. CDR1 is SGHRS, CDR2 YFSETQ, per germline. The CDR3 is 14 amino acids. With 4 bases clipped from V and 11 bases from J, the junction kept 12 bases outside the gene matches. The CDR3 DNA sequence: TGCGCCAGCAGCGCCGGGACAGCTATTGATAAGCAGTTCTTC. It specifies CASSAGTAIDKQFF. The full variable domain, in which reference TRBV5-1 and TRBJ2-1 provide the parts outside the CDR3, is KAGVTQTPRYLIKTRGQQVTLSCSPISGHRSVSWYQQTPGQGLQFLFEYFSETQRNKGNFPGRFSGRQFSNSRSEMNVSTLELGDSALYLCASSAGTAIDKQFFGPGTRLTVL.